A single sample is the source of the 8 T cell receptor beta chains below, sequenced in a study of regulatory dendritic cells for organ transplantation. Produced via immunoSEQ multiplex PCR; TCRdb's table is partial and in-frame only. The sample lists 25,000 to 30,000 clones, 82% occurring once. Sequenced input: naive CD8+ T cells from blood. The subset was: CD45RA+ naive T cells. These receptors originate from a human donor in good health.

V gene TRBV4-3 combines with J gene TRBJ2-7, with TRBD2 matching over 7 bases. The CDR3 sequence is 16 residues long. J gave up 3 bases and V 0 bases, and 8 bases lay outside the gene matches. Germline-derived CDR1 and CDR2 are LGHNA and YSLEER. For the CDR3, the DNA is TGCGCCAGCAGCCAAGATCGAAGCGGGGCCAACTACGAGCAGTACTTC. This codes for CASSQDRSGANYEQYF.

The V and J genes are TRBV29-1 and TRBJ1-4, with a weak D call TRBD1 (6 bases). Deletions cut 1 base from V and 8 bases from J, with 11 bases between. Germline V lookup: CDR1 SQVTM, CDR2 ANQGSEA. The CDR3 sequence is 13 residues long. The CDR3 region is CSVEVTGREKLFF. Written as DNA, the CDR3 is TGCAGCGTTGAAGTCACAGGGCGAGAAAAACTGTTTTTT.

The chain is built from TRBV5-1 and TRBJ2-7; the D gene is possibly TRBD1 (6 bases). Per germline, CDR1 SGHRS and CDR2 YFSETQ. V lost 0 bases, J lost 2 bases, and 12 bases lay in between. The CDR3 is 15 residues long. The CDR3 bases are TGCGCCAGCAGCTTGGAAACAGGGAAACCCTACGAGCAGTACTTC. Amino acids: CASSLETGKPYEQYF.

The rearrangement uses TRBV2 and TRBJ1-5, with TRBD1 identical over 9 bases. Unmatched junction bases numbered 6, after V lost 6 bases and J lost 3 bases. This CDR3 is 15 amino acids long. The germline CDR1 and CDR2 sequences are SNHLY and FYNNEI. This CDR3 is CASRSGTGNNQPQHF. In DNA form, the CDR3 reads TGTGCCAGCAGATCCGGGACAGGGAACAATCAGCCCCAGCATTTT.

The V gene is TRBV11-2, the J gene TRBJ2-5, with unresolved D. Trimming took 4 bases from V and 5 from J, leaving 11 bases between them. Per germline, CDR1 SGHAT and CDR2 FQNNGV. This CDR3 has 13 amino acids. CDR3 sequence reads: CASSYDVRETQYF. CDR3 bases: TGTGCCAGCAGCTACGACGTCAGGGAGACCCAGTACTTC.

There are a few counts of this clone. The V and J genes are TRBV5-1 and TRBJ1-2; weak D call: TRBD1 (6 bases). The germline V gene has CDR1 SGHRS and CDR2 YFSETQ. Trimming removed 0 bases at V and 8 bases at J, with 17 bases between. The CDR3 length is 15 residues. CDR3 DNA: TGCGCCAGCAGCTTGGGGTTACAGGGAAAAGGGGGCTACACCTTC. It is translated as CASSLGLQGKGGYTF.

The chain carries TRBV15 and TRBJ1-1, with a possible D match to TRBD1 (5 bases). Germline CDR1 reads LNHNV; CDR2 reads YYDKDF (reference sequence). This CDR3 is 15 amino acids long. Between the trimmed V and J ends, which lost 0 bases and 2 bases, there was a span of 10 bases. The CDR3 region has the DNA TGTGCCACCAGCAGAGATCCAGGGATTAACACTGAAGCTTTCTTT. It encodes CATSRDPGINTEAFF. The variable domain in full, completed from reference TRBV15 and TRBJ1-1, reads DAMVIQNPRYQVTQFGKPVTLSCSQTLNHNVMYWYQQKSSQAPKLLFHYYDKDFNNEADTPDNFQSRRPNTSFCFLDIRSPGLGDTAMYLCATSRDPGINTEAFFGQGTRLTVV.

This chain uses TRBV4-1 with TRBJ1-2; TRBD1 agrees at 7 bases. J lost 0 bases, V lost 0 bases, and 10 bases had no gene match. The CDR3 runs 18 residues. Germline CDR1 reads MGHRA; CDR2 reads YSYEKL. The CDR3: CASSQDRDRMATNYGYTF. DNA of the CDR3: TGCGCCAGCAGCCAAGACCGGGACAGAATGGCGACTAACTATGGCTACACCTTC.